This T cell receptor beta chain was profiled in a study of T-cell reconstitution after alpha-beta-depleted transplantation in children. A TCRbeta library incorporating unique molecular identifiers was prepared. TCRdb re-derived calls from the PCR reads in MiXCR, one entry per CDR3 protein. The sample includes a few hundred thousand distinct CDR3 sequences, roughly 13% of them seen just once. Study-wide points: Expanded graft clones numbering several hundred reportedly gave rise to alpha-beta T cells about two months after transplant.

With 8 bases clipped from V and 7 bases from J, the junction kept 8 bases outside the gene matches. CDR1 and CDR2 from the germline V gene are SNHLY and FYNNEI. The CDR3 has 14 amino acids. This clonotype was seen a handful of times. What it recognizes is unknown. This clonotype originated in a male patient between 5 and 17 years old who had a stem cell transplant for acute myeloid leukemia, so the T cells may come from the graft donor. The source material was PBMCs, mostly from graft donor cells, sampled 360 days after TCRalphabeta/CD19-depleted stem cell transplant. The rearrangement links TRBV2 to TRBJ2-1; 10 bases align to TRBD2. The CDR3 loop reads CASQGTSATNEQFF. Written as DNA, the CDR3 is TGTGCCAGCCAAGGGACTAGCGCTACGAATGAGCAGTTCTTC. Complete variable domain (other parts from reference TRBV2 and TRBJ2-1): EPEVTQTPSHQVTQMGQEVILRCVPISNHLYFYWYRQILGQKVEFLVSFYNNEISEKSEIFDDQFSVERPDGSNFTLKIRSTKLEDSAMYFCASQGTSATNEQFFGPGTRLTVL.